The clone carrying this T cell receptor (beta chain) showed up many times. Its antigen is still unknown. The data stem from a study of T cells after yellow fever vaccination. Whole-study findings and limits: Weaker, the secondary response had a peak occurring faster, on day 5 versus 15. Just a small share of clonotypes turned up in the CD4 compartment as well as the CD8 compartment. After the booster, 96% of CD4 and roughly nine tenths of CD8 primary-response clones were re-detected.

5'RACE template switching generated TCR cDNA, adding a universal primer site and UMIs. TCRdb independently ran MiXCR on the 5' RACE reads; one entry per CDR3 protein. The sample carries approximately 160,000 distinct CDR3 sequences, approximately 6.2% recorded once. The clonotype comes from a man between 18 and 29 years old who received the YFV17D yellow fever vaccine. Here the sequenced sample was CD4+ T cells sorted from PBMCs, taken on the day of the first yellow fever vaccination.

In nucleotides, the CDR3 is TGTGCCAGCAGCCATGACGGCATCTATGGCTACACCTTC. The encoded protein is CASSHDGIYGYTF. This chain connects TRBV7-2 to TRBJ1-2; D gene uncertain. Trimming took off 5 bases at V and 4 bases at J, with 11 bases between the two ends. This CDR3 is built from 13 residues. The germline gives CDR1 SGHTA, CDR2 FQGNSA.